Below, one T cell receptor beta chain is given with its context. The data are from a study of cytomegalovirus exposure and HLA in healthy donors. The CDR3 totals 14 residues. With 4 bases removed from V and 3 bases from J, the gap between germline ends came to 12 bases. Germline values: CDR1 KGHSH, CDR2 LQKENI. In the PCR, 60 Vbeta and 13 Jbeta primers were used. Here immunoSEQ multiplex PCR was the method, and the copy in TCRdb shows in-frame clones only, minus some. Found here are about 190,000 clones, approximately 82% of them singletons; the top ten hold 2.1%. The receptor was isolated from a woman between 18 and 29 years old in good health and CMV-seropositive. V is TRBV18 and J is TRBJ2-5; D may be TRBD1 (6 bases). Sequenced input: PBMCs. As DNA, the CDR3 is TGTGCCAGCTCACTAGGGACACTTAAAGAGACCCAGTACTTC. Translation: CASSLGTLKETQYF.